The T cell receptor beta chain described here comes from a study of T cell clonality in common variable immunodeficiency. Blood samples were heparinized, roughly 4.5 to 8.5 ml per donor. Study observations and caveats: In common variable immunodeficiency, TCR beta chains reportedly carried fewer deletions and N-nucleotide insertions.

This clone was detected only a few times. The antigen is undetermined. Some clones are missing from TCRdb's copy, which holds only in-frame ones; the method was immunoSEQ multiplex PCR. Recorded here are approximately 21,000 clones, with no singletons, and the ten leading clones hold just over 2.5%. Source material: peripheral blood mononuclear cells. This receptor was identified in a human donor with common variable immunodeficiency.

This CDR3 is CASRKRAGRFQETQYF. The sequenced part of the CDR3 DNA is TGTGCCAGCAGGAAGCGTGCGGGGAGATTCCAAGAGACC. The chain employs TRBV2 and TRBJ2-5; perhaps TRBD2 as D (6 bases). The CDR3 end falls 3 residues outside the read, so it is completed with the germline J gene. CDR3 length equals 16 residues. Trimming removed 6 bases at V and 1 base at J, with 18 bases between. Per the germline V gene, CDR1 is SNHLY and CDR2 is FYNNEI.